This T cell receptor (beta chain) was captured by sequencing in a study of blood T cell repertoires in COVID-19 (dated by TCRdb to the early 2020s). For the study in its entirety: Samples covering the acute and convalescent phases of COVID-19 were provided by collaborators in the United States, Italy and Spain. Sample metadata almost always included a de-identified subject ID, COVID-19 status, age in years and sex. The prospective study material was composed of cDNA or gDNA derived from T cells, B-cell-depleted T cells, or PBMCs. Where HLA class I and class II types were available, the types were taken from metadata supplied by the sample provider, not from assay-based typing. The samples were drawn from two sources: the first 160 participants of the ongoing ImmuneRACE study, and over 1,000 subjects contributed by 6 global collaborators. Subjects who had been exposed to COVID-19, were actively infected with it, or had recovered from it provided the deeply sampled blood TCRbeta repertoires that made up the dataset. The repertoires were released in a freely available public database intended as a resource for research on the immune response to SARS-CoV-2.

General study outcomes and caveats: The amount of clinical and demographic metadata varied by source and participant and was provided uncurated.

Collaborating institutions collected whole blood in K2EDTA tubes following their own protocols. Collaborator samples were shipped for TCRbeta analysis as frozen whole blood, isolated PBMCs, or DNA extracted from either sample type. TCRbeta CDR3 regions were amplified from genomic DNA using the immunoSEQ Assay, a bias-controlled multiplex PCR. In the authors' own workflow: Within the assay, amplification of reference gene primers was used to estimate how many nucleated cells each sample contained. Sequence reads were collapsed and filtered to measure the absolute abundance of every unique TCRbeta CDR3 rearrangement. For each sample, productive Simpson clonality was calculated by taking the square root of Simpson's diversity index across productive rearrangements. TCRdb retrieved this table from immuneACCESS and kept in-frame rearrangements only. Not all clones are present; in checked studies, unresolved V genes account for under half, and no reason is known for the remainder. V and J calls and clone size are as listed in that table; D and trimming were resolved from the DNA. This sample comprises 60,000 to 85,000 clones, over 70% of them detected only once. The ten top clones hold roughly 12% of the sample.

The CDR3 contains 12 residues, cysteine and phenylalanine counted. The only DNA kept is the CDR3, 36 bases in frame from the first base. Trimming takes 9 bases from V and 7 bases from J, and the germline ends sit 15 bases apart. A note on this clone: This clone's antigen is unknown. No clone much larger than this one lies a single base away; base qualities are absent.

The chain is assembled from TRBV12-3 or TRBV12-4 and TRBJ1-2, and possibly TRBD1, on 5 matching bases. The sequence derives from a human donor in a cohort sampled during active COVID-19. The sequenced material came from peripheral blood. The nucleotide sequence reads as follows: TGTGCCAGTCAAGGGGTCACGAGTGGCTACACCTTC. Translated, this is CASQGVTSGYTF.